This T cell receptor beta chain appears in the sequencing data of a study of vaccination and CD4 T cells after COVID-19. Overall study: Post-COVID samples had a sampling time that fell a median roughly 100 days after diagnosis (range 35 to 161). Samples after vaccination came a median about 72 days past dose two, ranging 14 to 241.

Cultured CD4+ T cells had their DNA profiled by the Oncomine TCR Beta short-read assay. TCRdb fed the PCR reads into MiXCR, producing one record per CDR3 protein. Seen here are some 16,000 distinct CDR3 sequences, roughly 56% observed once, and the top ten hold roughly 17%. V dropped 6 bases and J dropped 5 bases, with 13 bases sitting between them. The CDR3 has 13 residues. Germline V gene data show CDR1 as SGHTA and CDR2 as FQGNSA. Comments on this clonotype: Its antigen is still unknown.

Treatment in this sample: roughly nine-day PBMC culture with coronavirus spike peptide pools or control peptides (ViraFEST assay). The receptor was isolated from a human donor who had recovered from COVID-19. The sample comprised CD4+ T cells from blood, cultured in vitro. The V and J genes are TRBV7-2 and TRBJ2-5; D is unresolved. CDR3 nucleotide sequence: TGTGCCAGCAGTCGGCAGCTGAGGGAGACCCAGTACTTC. Translated: CASSRQLRETQYF.